The rows below give T cell receptor beta chains drawn from one sample of a study of regulatory T cells in long-lasting Graves disease. TCRdb re-derived calls from the multiplex PCR reads in MiXCR, one entry per CDR3 protein. Of about 400,000 distinct CDR3 sequences in the sample, about 20% were seen once. The material sequenced was peripheral blood mononuclear cells (PBMCs), taken when the disease was refractory, from a patient treated with antithyroid drugs. All receptors derive from a female donor with Graves disease. The CDR3 runs from the conserved cysteine through the conserved F or W. The order of the fields is clone size, V gene, J gene, D gene, CDR3 DNA, CDR3 protein. A D gene is named only where the DNA matches it firmly. Expanded clones are given a class, and other clones once, few, many or no size at all.

clone size: .
V gene: TRBV10-3
J gene: TRBJ2-1
D gene: TRBD2
CDR3 DNA: TGTGCCATCAGTGACTCGCGACTAGCGGGAGGGCGGAATGAGCAGTTCTTC
CDR3 protein: CAISDSRLAGGRNEQFF

clone size: many
V gene: TRBV6-5
J gene: TRBJ1-1
D gene: .
CDR3 DNA: TGTGCCAGCAGTTACCCTACGCTGACTGAAGCTTTCTTT
CDR3 protein: CASSYPTLTEAFF

clone size: many
V gene: TRBV11-2
J gene: TRBJ2-7
D gene: .
CDR3 DNA: TGTGCCAGCAGCTCCGGACCGACCGGGGAGCAGTACTTC
CDR3 protein: CASSSGPTGEQYF

clone size: few
V gene: TRBV25-1
J gene: TRBJ2-7
D gene: TRBD1
CDR3 DNA: TGTGCCAGCAGGACCGACAGGGTGAGGGGCGAGCAGTACTTC
CDR3 protein: CASRTDRVRGEQYF

clone size: .
V gene: TRBV11-2
J gene: TRBJ2-3
D gene: .
CDR3 DNA: TGTGCCAGCAGTCCCCCCTATGAAGATACGCAGTATTTT
CDR3 protein: CASSPPYEDTQYF

clone size: many
V gene: TRBV28
J gene: TRBJ2-7
D gene: TRBD1
CDR3 DNA: TGTGCCAGCACCCCCTGGGACAGGGAGGCCTACGAGCAGTACTTC
CDR3 protein: CASTPWDREAYEQYF

clone size: .
V gene: TRBV29-1
J gene: TRBJ2-7
D gene: .
CDR3 DNA: TGCAGCGTTCGGCGGATGGACGAGCAGTACTTC
CDR3 protein: CSVRRMDEQYF

clone size: few
V gene: TRBV27
J gene: TRBJ1-1
D gene: TRBD1
CDR3 DNA: TGTGCCAGCAGTCGACAGGGAGGCTATGAAGCTTTCTTT
CDR3 protein: CASSRQGGYEAFF

clone size: few
V gene: TRBV7-9
J gene: TRBJ2-7
D gene: TRBD1
CDR3 DNA: TGTGCCAGCAGCCGAGGGACAGGGGGGGAGCAGTACTTC
CDR3 protein: CASSRGTGGEQYF

clone size: many
V gene: TRBV24-1
J gene: TRBJ2-1
D gene: TRBD1
CDR3 DNA: TGTGCCACCAGTGATTCAGGGGGAGACTCCTACAATGAGCAGTTCTTC
CDR3 protein: CATSDSGGDSYNEQFF

clone size: .
V gene: TRBV19
J gene: TRBJ2-2
D gene: TRBD1
CDR3 DNA: TGTGCCACCACGACGGCAGGGGGCTACTCCGGGGAGCTGTTTTTT
CDR3 protein: CATTTAGGYSGELFF